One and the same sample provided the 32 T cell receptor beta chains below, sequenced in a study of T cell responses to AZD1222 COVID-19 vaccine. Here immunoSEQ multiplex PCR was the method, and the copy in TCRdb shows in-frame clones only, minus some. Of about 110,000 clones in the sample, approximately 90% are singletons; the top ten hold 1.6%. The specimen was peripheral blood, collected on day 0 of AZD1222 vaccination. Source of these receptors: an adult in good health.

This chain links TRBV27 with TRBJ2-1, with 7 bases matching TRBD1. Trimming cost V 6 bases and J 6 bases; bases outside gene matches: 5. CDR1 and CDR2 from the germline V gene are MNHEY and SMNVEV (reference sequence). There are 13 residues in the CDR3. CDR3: CASRKTGSNEQFF. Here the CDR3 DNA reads TGTGCCAGCAGAAAGACAGGGTCCAATGAGCAGTTCTTC.

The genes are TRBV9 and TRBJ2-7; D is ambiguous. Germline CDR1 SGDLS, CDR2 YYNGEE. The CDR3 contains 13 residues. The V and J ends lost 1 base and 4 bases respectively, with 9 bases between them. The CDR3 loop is CASSVNSAYEQYF. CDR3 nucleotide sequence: TGTGCCAGCAGCGTAAACAGTGCTTACGAGCAGTACTTC.

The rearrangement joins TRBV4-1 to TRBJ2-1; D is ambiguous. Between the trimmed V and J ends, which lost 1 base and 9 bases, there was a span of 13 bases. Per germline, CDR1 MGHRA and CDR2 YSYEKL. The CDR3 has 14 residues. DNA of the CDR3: TGCGCCAGCAGCCAAGTCGGGCTCGCAGGTGAGCAGTTCTTC. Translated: CASSQVGLAGEQFF.

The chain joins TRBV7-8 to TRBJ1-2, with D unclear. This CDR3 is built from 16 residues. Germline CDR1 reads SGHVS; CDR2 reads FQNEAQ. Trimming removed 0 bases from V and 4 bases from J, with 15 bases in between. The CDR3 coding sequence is TGTGCCAGCAGCTTAGCGTCCATCGACGGGGTCTATGGCTACACCTTC. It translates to CASSLASIDGVYGYTF.

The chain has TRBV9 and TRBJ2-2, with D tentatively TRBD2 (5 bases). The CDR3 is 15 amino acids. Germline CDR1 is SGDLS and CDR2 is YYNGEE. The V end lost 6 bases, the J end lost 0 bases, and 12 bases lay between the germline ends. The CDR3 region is CASKGPAANTGELFF. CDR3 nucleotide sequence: TGTGCCAGCAAAGGGCCAGCGGCGAACACCGGGGAGCTGTTTTTT.

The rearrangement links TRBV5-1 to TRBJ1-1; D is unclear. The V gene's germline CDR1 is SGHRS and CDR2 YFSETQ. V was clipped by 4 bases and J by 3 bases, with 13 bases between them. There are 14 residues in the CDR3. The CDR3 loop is CASSVYLPDTEAFF. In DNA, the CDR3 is TGCGCCAGCAGCGTTTACCTCCCCGACACTGAAGCTTTCTTT.

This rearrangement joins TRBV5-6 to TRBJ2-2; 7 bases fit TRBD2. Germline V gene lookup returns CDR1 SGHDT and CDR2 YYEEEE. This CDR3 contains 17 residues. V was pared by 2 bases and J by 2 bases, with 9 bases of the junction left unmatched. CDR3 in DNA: TGTGCCAGCAGCTTCCAATGGAGCGGGGTCAACACCGGGGAGCTGTTTTTT. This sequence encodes CASSFQWSGVNTGELFF.

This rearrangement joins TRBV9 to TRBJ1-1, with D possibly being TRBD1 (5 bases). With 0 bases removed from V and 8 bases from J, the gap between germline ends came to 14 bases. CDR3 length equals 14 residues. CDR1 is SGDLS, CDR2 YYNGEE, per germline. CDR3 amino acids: CASSVEGQGREAFF. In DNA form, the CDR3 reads TGTGCCAGCAGCGTAGAGGGGCAGGGAAGGGAAGCTTTCTTT.

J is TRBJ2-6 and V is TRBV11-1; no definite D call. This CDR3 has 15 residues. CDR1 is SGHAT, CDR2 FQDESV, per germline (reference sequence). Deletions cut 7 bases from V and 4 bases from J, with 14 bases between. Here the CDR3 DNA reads TGTGCCAGCACGGACCAAGGCTCAGGGGCCAACGTCCTGACTTTC. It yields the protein CASTDQGSGANVLTF.

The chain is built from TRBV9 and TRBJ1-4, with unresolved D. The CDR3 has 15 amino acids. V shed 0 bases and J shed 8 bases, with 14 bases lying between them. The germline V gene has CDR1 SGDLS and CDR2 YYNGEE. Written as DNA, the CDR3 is TGTGCCAGCAGCGTAGATGGGCGGCACGAGGAAAAACTGTTTTTT. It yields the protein CASSVDGRHEEKLFF.

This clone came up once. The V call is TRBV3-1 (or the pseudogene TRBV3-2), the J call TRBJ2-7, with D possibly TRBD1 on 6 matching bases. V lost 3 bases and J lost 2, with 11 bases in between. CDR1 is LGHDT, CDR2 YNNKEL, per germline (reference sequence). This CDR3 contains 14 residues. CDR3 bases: TGTGCCAGCAGCCAGTCCCCAGGGGCCTACGAGCAGTACTTC. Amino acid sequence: CASSQSPGAYEQYF.

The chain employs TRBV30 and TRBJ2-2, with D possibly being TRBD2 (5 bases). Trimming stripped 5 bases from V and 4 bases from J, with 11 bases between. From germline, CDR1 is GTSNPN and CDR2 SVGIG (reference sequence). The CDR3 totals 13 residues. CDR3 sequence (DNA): TGTGCCTGGGGAGGACGGACCACCGGGGAGCTGTTTTTT. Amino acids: CAWGGRTTGELFF.

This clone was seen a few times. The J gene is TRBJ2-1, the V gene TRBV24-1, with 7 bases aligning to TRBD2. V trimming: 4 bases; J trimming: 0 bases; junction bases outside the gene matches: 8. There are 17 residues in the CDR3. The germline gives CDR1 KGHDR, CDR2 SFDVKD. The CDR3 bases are TGTGCCACCAGTGACCCCTCCAGCGGGGTCTCCTACAATGAGCAGTTCTTC. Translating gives CATSDPSSGVSYNEQFF.

Here the CDR3 DNA reads TGTGCCAGCAGCCAAGGGACAGTTGCCCAAGAGACCCAGTACTTC. Residues: CASSQGTVAQETQYF. The chain has TRBV6-5 and TRBJ2-5; 7 bases line up with TRBD1. Germline CDR1 MNHEY, CDR2 SVGAGI. V shed 6 bases and J 1 base; nucleotides not matched to a gene: 8. There are 15 residues in the CDR3.

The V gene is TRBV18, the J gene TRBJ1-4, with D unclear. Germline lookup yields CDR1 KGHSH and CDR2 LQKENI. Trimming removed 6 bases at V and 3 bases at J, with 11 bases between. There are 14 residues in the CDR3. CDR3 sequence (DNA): TGTGCCAGCTCCTGGGTCGGCTCTAATGAAAAACTGTTTTTT. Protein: CASSWVGSNEKLFF.

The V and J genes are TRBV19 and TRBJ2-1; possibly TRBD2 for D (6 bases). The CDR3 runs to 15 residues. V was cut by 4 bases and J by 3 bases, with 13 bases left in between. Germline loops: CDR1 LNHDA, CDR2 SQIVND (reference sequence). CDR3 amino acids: CASSRGLDIYNEQFF. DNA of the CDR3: TGTGCCAGTAGTAGGGGACTGGATATCTACAATGAGCAGTTCTTC.

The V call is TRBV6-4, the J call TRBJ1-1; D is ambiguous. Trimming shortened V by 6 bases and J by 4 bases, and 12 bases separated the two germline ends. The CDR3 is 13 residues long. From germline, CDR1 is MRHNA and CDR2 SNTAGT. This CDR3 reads CASRTRVGTEAFF. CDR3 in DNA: TGTGCCAGCAGAACGCGGGTCGGCACTGAAGCTTTCTTT.

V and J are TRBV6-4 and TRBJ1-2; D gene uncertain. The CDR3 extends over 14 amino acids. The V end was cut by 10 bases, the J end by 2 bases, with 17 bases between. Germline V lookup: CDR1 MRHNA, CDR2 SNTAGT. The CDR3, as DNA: TGTGCCATCCGCGCCTTGGAGGGAAACTATGGCTACACCTTC. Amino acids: CAIRALEGNYGYTF.

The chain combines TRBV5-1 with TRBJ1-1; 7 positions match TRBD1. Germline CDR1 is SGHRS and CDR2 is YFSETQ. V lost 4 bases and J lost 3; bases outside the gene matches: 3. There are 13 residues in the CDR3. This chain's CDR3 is CASSADRDTEAFF. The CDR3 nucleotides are TGCGCCAGCAGCGCCGACAGGGACACTGAAGCTTTCTTT.

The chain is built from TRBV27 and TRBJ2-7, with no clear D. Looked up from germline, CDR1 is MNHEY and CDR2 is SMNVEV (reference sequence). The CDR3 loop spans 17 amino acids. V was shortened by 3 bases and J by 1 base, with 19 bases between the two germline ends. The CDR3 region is CASSFTSTGFRSYEQYF. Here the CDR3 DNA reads TGTGCCAGCAGTTTTACGTCTACGGGTTTTAGGTCCTACGAGCAGTACTTC.

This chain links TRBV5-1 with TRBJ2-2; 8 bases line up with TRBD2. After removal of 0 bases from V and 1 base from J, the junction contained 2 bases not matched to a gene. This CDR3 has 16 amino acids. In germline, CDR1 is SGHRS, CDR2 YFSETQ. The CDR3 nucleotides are TGCGCCAGCAGCTTGGATAGCGGGGTGAACACCGGGGAGCTGTTTTTT. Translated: CASSLDSGVNTGELFF.

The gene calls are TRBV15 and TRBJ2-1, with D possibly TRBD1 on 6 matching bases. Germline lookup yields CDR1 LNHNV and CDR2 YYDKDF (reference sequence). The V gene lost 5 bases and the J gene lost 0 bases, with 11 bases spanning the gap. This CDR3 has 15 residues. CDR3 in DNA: TGTGCCACCAGCTTATCAGGGGACTCCTACAATGAGCAGTTCTTC. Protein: CATSLSGDSYNEQFF.

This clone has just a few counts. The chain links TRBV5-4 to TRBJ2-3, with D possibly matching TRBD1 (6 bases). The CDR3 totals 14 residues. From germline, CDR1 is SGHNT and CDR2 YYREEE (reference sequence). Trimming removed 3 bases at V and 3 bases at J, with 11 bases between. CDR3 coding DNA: TGTGCCAGCAGCTATTGGACAGAGACAGATACGCAGTATTTT. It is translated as CASSYWTETDTQYF. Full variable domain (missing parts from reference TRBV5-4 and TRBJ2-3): ETGVTQSPTHLIKTRGQQVTLRCSSQSGHNTVSWYQQALGQGPQFIFQYYREEENGRGNFPPRFSGLQFPNYSSELNVNALELDDSALYLCASSYWTETDTQYFGPGTRLTVL.

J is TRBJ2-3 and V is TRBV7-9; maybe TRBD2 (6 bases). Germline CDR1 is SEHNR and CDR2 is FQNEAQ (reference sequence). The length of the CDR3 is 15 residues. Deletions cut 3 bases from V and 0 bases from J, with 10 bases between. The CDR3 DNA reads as TGTGCCAGCAGCTTTGGCGGGACTAGCACAGATACGCAGTATTTT. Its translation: CASSFGGTSTDTQYF.

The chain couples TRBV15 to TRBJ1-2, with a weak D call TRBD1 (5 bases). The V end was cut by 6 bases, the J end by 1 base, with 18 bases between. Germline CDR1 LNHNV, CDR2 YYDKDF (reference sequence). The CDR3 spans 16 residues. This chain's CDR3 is CATRFRDIDVNYGYTF. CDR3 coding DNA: TGTGCCACCAGATTCAGGGATATCGACGTTAACTATGGCTACACCTTC.

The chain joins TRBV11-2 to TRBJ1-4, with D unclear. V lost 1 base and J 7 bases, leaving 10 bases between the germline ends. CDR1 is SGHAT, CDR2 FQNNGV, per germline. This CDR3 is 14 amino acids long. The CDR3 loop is CASSLGQWGEKLFF. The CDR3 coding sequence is TGTGCCAGCAGCTTAGGCCAATGGGGTGAAAAACTGTTTTTT.

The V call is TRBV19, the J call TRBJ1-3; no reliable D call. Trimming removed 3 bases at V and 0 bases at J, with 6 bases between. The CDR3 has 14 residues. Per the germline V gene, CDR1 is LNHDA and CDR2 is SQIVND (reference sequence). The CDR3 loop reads CASSILNSGNTIYF. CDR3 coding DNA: TGTGCCAGTAGTATCCTCAACTCTGGAAACACCATATATTTT. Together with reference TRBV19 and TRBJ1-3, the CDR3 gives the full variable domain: DGGITQSPKYLFRKEGQNVTLSCEQNLNHDAMYWYRQDPGQGLRLIYYSQIVNDFQKGDIAEGYSVSREKKESFPLTVTSAQKNPTAFYLCASSILNSGNTIYFGEGSWLTVV.

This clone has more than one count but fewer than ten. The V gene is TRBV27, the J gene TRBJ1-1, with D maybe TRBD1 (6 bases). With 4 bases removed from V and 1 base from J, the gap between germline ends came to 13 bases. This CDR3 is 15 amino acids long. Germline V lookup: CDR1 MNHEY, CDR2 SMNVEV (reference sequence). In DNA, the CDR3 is TGTGCCAGCAGTTCCTCGGACAGACCGAACACTGAAGCTTTCTTT. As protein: CASSSSDRPNTEAFF.

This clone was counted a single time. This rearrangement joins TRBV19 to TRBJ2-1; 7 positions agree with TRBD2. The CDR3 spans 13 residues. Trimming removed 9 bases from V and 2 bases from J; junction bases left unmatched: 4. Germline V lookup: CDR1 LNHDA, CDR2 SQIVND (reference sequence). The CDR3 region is CASSAGPYNEQFF. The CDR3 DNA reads TGTGCCAGCTCAGCGGGGCCCTACAATGAGCAGTTCTTC.

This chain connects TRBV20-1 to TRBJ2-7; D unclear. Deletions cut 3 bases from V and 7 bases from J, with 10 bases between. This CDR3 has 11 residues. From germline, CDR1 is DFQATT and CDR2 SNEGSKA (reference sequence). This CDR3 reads CSASSDSEQYF. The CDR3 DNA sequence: TGCAGTGCTAGCTCCGATTCGGAGCAGTACTTC.

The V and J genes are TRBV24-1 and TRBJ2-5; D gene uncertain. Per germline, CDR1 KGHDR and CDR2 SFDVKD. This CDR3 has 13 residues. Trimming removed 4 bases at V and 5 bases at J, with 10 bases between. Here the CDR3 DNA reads TGTGCCACCAGTGACAGCAGATGGGAGACCCAGTACTTC. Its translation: CATSDSRWETQYF.

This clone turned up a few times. This CDR3 reads CATSRERTSSNSPLHF. The CDR3 nucleotides read TGTGCCACCAGCAGAGAAAGGACATCTTCTAATTCACCCCTCCACTTT. The chain is built from TRBV15 and TRBJ1-6, with D possibly being TRBD1 (5 bases). V shed 0 bases and J shed 6 bases, with 12 bases lying between them. The germline gives CDR1 LNHNV, CDR2 YYDKDF (reference sequence). The CDR3 consists of 16 residues.